This T cell receptor (beta chain) stems from a study of T cells in Graves' hyperthyroidism and ophthalmopathy. Study-level results: Most clonotypes expanded in thyroid above 0.001 were likewise present in blood.

Exclusions: uncontrolled infection, other autoimmune disease, pregnancy, lactation. Used for diagnoses were clinical symptoms, serum thyroxine and TRAb, thyroid ultrasound and orbital computed tomography. V gave up 8 bases and J gave up 7 bases; unmatched junction bases: 11. This CDR3 spans 15 amino acids. Germline V gene data show CDR1 as SNHLY and CDR2 as FYNNEI. Regarding this clonotype: What it recognizes is unknown.

The investigators amplified TCR beta CDR3 regions from RNA transcripts. The TCR CDR3 first-round RT-PCR relied on the HTBI primer set. Each CDR3 protein gets one entry after TCRdb re-called the multiplex PCR reads with MiXCR. Of a few hundred thousand distinct CDR3 sequences in the sample, 40% to 50% were seen once. Sequenced sample: peripheral blood or thyroid tissue (not recorded which). The TCR comes from an adult woman with Graves' disease, either hyperthyroidism or ophthalmopathy (not recorded which). The V call is TRBV2, the J call TRBJ1-5, with 10 bases matching TRBD1. DNA of the CDR3: TGTGCCAGCTCAATGGGACAGGGGTTAGGGCAGCCCCAGCATTTT. Encoded protein: CASSMGQGLGQPQHF.